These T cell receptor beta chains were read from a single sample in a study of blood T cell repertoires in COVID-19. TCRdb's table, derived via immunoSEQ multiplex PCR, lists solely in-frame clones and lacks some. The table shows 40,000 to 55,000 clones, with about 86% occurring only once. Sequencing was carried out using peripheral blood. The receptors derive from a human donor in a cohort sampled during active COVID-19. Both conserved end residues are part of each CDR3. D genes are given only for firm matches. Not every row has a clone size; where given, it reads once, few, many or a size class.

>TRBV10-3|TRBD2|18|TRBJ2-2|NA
CAISDRTSGGLNTGELFF
TGTGCCATCAGTGATAGGACTAGCGGGGGCCTTAACACCGGGGAGCTGTTTTTT
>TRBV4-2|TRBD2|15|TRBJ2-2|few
CASRQAGGGTGELFF
TGTGCCAGCAGACAAGCGGGGGGCGGCACCGGGGAGCTGTTTTTT
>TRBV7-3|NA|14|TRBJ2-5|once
CASSLRGPKETQYF
TGTGCCAGCAGCTTAAGGGGCCCAAAAGAGACCCAGTACTTC
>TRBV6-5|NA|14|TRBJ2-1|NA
CASSWNFGPNEQFF
TGTGCCAGCAGCTGGAACTTTGGGCCCAATGAGCAGTTCTTC
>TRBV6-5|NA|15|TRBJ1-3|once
CASNDRLSSGNTIYF
TGTGCCAGCAACGATAGACTGAGCTCTGGAAACACCATATATTTT
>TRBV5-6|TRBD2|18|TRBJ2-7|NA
CASSPNPRRGTYSYEQYF
TGTGCCAGCAGCCCCAACCCCAGGCGGGGGACCTACTCCTACGAGCAGTACTTC
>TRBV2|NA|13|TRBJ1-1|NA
CASSDPPAGRAFF
TGTGCCAGCAGCGATCCCCCTGCAGGCCGGGCTTTCTTT
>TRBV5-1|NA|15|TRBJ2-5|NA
CASSLVRGREETQYF
TGCGCCAGCAGCTTGGTGCGGGGCAGGGAAGAGACCCAGTACTTC
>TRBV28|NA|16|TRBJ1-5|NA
CASSLDPGAGGQPQHF
TGTGCCAGCAGTTTAGATCCGGGGGCGGGAGGTCAGCCCCAGCATTTT
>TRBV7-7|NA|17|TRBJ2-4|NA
CASSPPLSGLAKNIQYF
TGTGCTAGCAGCCCTCCCCTATCAGGATTGGCCAAAAACATTCAGTACTTC
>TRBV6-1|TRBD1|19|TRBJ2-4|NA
CASSDRKIDRAVAKNIQYF
TGTGCCAGCAGTGACCGAAAAATTGACAGGGCCGTAGCCAAAAACATTCAGTACTTC
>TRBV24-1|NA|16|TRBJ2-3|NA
CATSDPGLSSTDTQYF
TGTGCCACCAGTGACCCGGGACTGTCCTCCACAGATACGCAGTATTTT
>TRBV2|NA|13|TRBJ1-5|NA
CASRPDSNQPQHF
TGTGCCAGCAGACCCGACAGTAATCAGCCCCAGCATTTT
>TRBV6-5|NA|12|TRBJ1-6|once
CATQGLASPLHF
TGTGCCACACAGGGATTGGCTTCACCCCTCCACTTT
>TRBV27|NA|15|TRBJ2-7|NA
CASSLLGERYGEQYF
TGTGCCAGCAGTTTATTAGGGGAACGGTATGGCGAGCAGTACTTC
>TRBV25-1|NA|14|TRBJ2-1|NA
CASSLSGRYNEQFF
TGTGCCAGCAGTCTATCGGGTCGATACAATGAGCAGTTCTTC
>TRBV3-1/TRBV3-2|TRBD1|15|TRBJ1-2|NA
CASSRPGQTNYGYTF
TGTGCCAGCAGCCGACCGGGACAGACTAACTATGGCTACACCTTC
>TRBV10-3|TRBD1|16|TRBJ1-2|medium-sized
CAISKPGTGGYYGYTF
TGTGCCATCAGTAAGCCGGGGACAGGGGGCTACTATGGCTACACCTTC
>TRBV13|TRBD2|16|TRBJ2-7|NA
CASSPGTSAPSYEQYF
TGTGCCAGCAGCCCGGGGACTAGCGCGCCTTCCTACGAGCAGTACTTC
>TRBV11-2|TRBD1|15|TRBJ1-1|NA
CASSPGGPVNTEAFF
TGTGCCAGCAGTCCAGGGGGTCCGGTGAACACTGAAGCTTTCTTT
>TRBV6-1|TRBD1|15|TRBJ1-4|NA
CASSEDGGGAEKLFF
TGTGCCAGCAGTGAAGACGGAGGGGGCGCCGAAAAACTGTTTTTT
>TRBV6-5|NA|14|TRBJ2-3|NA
CASSRPWGTDTQYF
TGTGCCAGCTCGCGGCCCTGGGGCACAGATACGCAGTATTTT
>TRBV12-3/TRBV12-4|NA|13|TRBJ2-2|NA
CASRNQGGGELFF
TGTGCCAGCAGGAATCAGGGCGGCGGGGAGCTGTTTTTT
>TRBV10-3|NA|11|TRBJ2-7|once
CAMGAPYEQYF
TGTGCCATGGGGGCTCCTTACGAGCAGTACTTC
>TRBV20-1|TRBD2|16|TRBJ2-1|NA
CSASRASGGAYNEQFF
TGCAGTGCTAGTAGGGCTAGCGGGGGGGCCTACAATGAGCAGTTCTTC
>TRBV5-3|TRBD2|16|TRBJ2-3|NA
CARSSPGSGGTDTQYF
TGTGCCAGAAGCTCTCCGGGTAGCGGGGGAACAGATACGCAGTATTTT
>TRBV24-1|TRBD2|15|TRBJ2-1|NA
CATSGVAGGRNEQFF
TGTGCCACCAGTGGGGTAGCGGGGGGTAGGAATGAGCAGTTCTTC
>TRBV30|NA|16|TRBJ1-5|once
CAWSVPLGRSNQPQHF
TGTGCCTGGAGTGTACCCTTGGGGCGGAGCAATCAGCCCCAGCATTTT
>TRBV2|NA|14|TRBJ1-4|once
CASGGGAVGEKLFF
TGTGCCAGCGGGGGAGGAGCCGTCGGCGAAAAACTGTTTTTT
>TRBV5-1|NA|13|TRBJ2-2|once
CASRDLSPGELFF
TGCGCCAGCAGGGACTTATCGCCCGGGGAGCTGTTTTTT
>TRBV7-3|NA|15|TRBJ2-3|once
CASSLHSLSTDTQYF
TGTGCCAGCAGCTTACACTCACTCAGCACAGATACGCAGTATTTT
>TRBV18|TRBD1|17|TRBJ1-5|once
CASSRTGGMLSNQPQHF
TGTGCCAGCTCTAGGACAGGGGGTATGTTAAGCAATCAGCCCCAGCATTTT
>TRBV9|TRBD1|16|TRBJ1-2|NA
CASSVDAGTALYGYTF
TGTGCCAGCAGCGTCGACGCCGGGACAGCCCTCTATGGCTACACCTTC
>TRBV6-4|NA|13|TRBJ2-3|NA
CASSDPGADTQYF
TGTGCCAGCAGTGACCCCGGGGCAGATACGCAGTATTTT
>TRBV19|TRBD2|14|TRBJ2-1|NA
CASSRGLELNEQFF
TGTGCCAGTAGTAGGGGACTAGAGCTCAATGAGCAGTTCTTC
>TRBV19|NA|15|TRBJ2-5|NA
CASSIAGVGEETQYF
TGTGCCAGTAGTATAGCAGGGGTCGGGGAAGAGACCCAGTACTTC
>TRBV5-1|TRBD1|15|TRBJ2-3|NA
CASSRDRGGTDTQYF
TGCGCCAGCAGCAGGGACAGGGGAGGCACAGATACGCAGTATTTT
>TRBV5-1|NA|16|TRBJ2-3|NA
CASSVGQSRYTDTQYF
TGCGCCAGCAGCGTAGGACAGTCACGATACACAGATACGCAGTATTTT
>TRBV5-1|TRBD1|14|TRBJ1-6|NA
CASSPTGVQSPLHF
TGCGCCAGCAGCCCTACAGGGGTCCAATCACCCCTCCACTTT